The rows below give T cell receptor beta chains drawn from one sample of a study of neurological immune-mediated disorders. TCRdb re-called the 5' RACE reads with MiXCR, one entry per CDR3 protein. The sample includes tens of thousands of distinct CDR3 sequences, 4.3% of them seen just once. What was sequenced was PBMCs. The source is a woman aged 60-70 years with multiple sclerosis. CDR3s include the opening cysteine and the closing phenylalanine or tryptophan. Each record gives: J gene, CDR3 length, D gene, V gene, clone size, CDR3 DNA, CDR3 protein. D genes are given only for firm matches. Only some rows state a clone size, as once, few, many or a class for expanded clones.

J: TRBJ1-1; length: 12; D: .; V: TRBV20-1; size: few; DNA: TGCAGTGCTTTTGACAGAGGGACTGAAGCTTTCTTT; CDR3: CSAFDRGTEAFF
J: TRBJ1-4; length: 15; D: TRBD1; V: TRBV5-1; size: many; DNA: TGCGCCAGCAGCAGCTCGGGACAGCTGAATGAAAAACTGTTTTTT; CDR3: CASSSSGQLNEKLFF
J: TRBJ2-2; length: 14; D: .; V: TRBV7-9; size: few; DNA: TGTGCCAGCAAATACACCGAGGACACCGGGGAGCTGTTTTTT; CDR3: CASKYTEDTGELFF
J: TRBJ2-1; length: 18; D: .; V: TRBV20-1; size: many; DNA: TGCAGTGCTAGATTTTCGACTCTGACTGGCCTCTCCTACAATGAGCAGTTCTTC; CDR3: CSARFSTLTGLSYNEQFF
J: TRBJ1-1; length: 14; D: .; V: TRBV5-6; size: many; DNA: TGTGCCAGCAGCTTTGGTTTTGAGAACACTGAAGCTTTCTTT; CDR3: CASSFGFENTEAFF
J: TRBJ1-1; length: 11; D: .; V: TRBV7-9; size: many; DNA: TGTGCCAGCAGCCTCTCCTCTGAAGCTTTCTTT; CDR3: CASSLSSEAFF
J: TRBJ2-3; length: 14; D: .; V: TRBV5-1; size: many; DNA: TGCGCCAGCAGCTTGCCCGGGGGTGCAGATACGCAGTATTTT; CDR3: CASSLPGGADTQYF
J: TRBJ1-2; length: 14; D: .; V: TRBV2; size: many; DNA: TGTGCCAGCAGTGATGGACAGACTATCTATGGCTACACCTTC; CDR3: CASSDGQTIYGYTF
J: TRBJ1-1; length: 18; D: TRBD1; V: TRBV3-1; size: many; DNA: TGTGCCAGCAGCTTTCCGCTAGGAGGTCGGACAGGGAGTCCTGAAGCTTTCTTT; CDR3: CASSFPLGGRTGSPEAFF
J: TRBJ1-1; length: 12; D: .; V: TRBV5-1; size: many; DNA: TGCGCCAGCAGTCAGGGTTGGACTGAAGCTTTCTTT; CDR3: CASSQGWTEAFF
J: TRBJ2-5; length: 16; D: TRBD1; V: TRBV15; size: many; DNA: TGTGCCACCAGCAGGAGGACAGGGGGCTCCGGAGAGACCCAGTACTTC; CDR3: CATSRRTGGSGETQYF
J: TRBJ2-7; length: 15; D: TRBD2; V: TRBV5-1; size: many; DNA: TGCGCCAGCCGATATAGCGGGGGGGCCCTCTACGAGCAGTACTTC; CDR3: CASRYSGGALYEQYF
J: TRBJ1-5; length: 15; D: .; V: TRBV9; size: many; DNA: TGTGCCAGCAGCGTAGAGTCCGGTCTCAATCAGCCCCAGCATTTT; CDR3: CASSVESGLNQPQHF
J: TRBJ1-3; length: 16; D: TRBD1; V: TRBV20-1; size: many; DNA: TGCAGTGCTGACTTTAGAGACAGGGGATTAGGAAACACCATATATTTT; CDR3: CSADFRDRGLGNTIYF
J: TRBJ2-1; length: 14; D: TRBD1; V: TRBV7-9; size: many; DNA: TGTGCCAGCAGCTTAGTAAAGGGGGCCAATGAGCAGTTCTTC; CDR3: CASSLVKGANEQFF
J: TRBJ2-7; length: 14; D: .; V: TRBV6-5; size: many; DNA: TGTGCCAGCGAAAGGCGTCGGGGACCTGGTGAGCAGTACTTC; CDR3: CASERRRGPGEQYF
J: TRBJ1-3; length: 13; D: .; V: TRBV9; size: many; DNA: TGTGCCAGCAGCACAAGACCTGGAAACACCATATATTTT; CDR3: CASSTRPGNTIYF
J: TRBJ1-3; length: 15; D: TRBD1; V: TRBV7-9; size: many; DNA: TGTGCCAGCAGCCCCCCCGGGACAGCTGGAAACACCATATATTTT; CDR3: CASSPPGTAGNTIYF
J: TRBJ2-7; length: 13; D: .; V: TRBV5-5; size: many; DNA: TGTGCCAGCAGCCAGTCTACTAGCTACGAGCAGTACTTC; CDR3: CASSQSTSYEQYF
J: TRBJ1-4; length: 16; D: .; V: TRBV12-3/TRBV12-4; size: .; DNA: TGTGCCAGCAGTTCACGTATCGGGGTCCTTAATGAAAAACTGTTTTTT; CDR3: CASSSRIGVLNEKLFF
J: TRBJ2-7; length: 18; D: TRBD2; V: TRBV9; size: many; DNA: TGTGCCAGCAGCGTAGGGGCGGGGGGCCCCATGAGCTCCTACGAGCAGTACTTC; CDR3: CASSVGAGGPMSSYEQYF
J: TRBJ1-2; length: 14; D: TRBD1; V: TRBV4-1; size: many; DNA: TGCGCCAGCAGCCAAGTGGGGACAGGTGACGGCTACACCTTC; CDR3: CASSQVGTGDGYTF
J: TRBJ2-7; length: 16; D: .; V: TRBV6-5; size: many; DNA: TGTGCCAGCAGTTACCGGGGGAGGTCTAGCTCCTACGAGCAGTACTTC; CDR3: CASSYRGRSSSYEQYF
J: TRBJ2-7; length: 13; D: .; V: TRBV7-2; size: many; DNA: TGTGCCAGCAGCTTAGCCACCCGACTCGAGCAGTACTTC; CDR3: CASSLATRLEQYF
J: TRBJ1-1; length: 15; D: .; V: TRBV7-2; size: many; DNA: TGTGCCAGCAGCTTAGTGGGACCGCTCCACACTGAAGCTTTCTTT; CDR3: CASSLVGPLHTEAFF
J: TRBJ1-4; length: 13; D: .; V: TRBV20-1; size: many; DNA: TGCAGTGCTAGCTTATCAGTAGGTGAAAAACTGTTTTTT; CDR3: CSASLSVGEKLFF
J: TRBJ1-6; length: 15; D: TRBD1; V: TRBV27; size: many; DNA: TGTGCCAGCAGTCTGCAGACAGGGGGTCCGTCACCCCTCCACTTT; CDR3: CASSLQTGGPSPLHF
J: TRBJ2-7; length: 11; D: .; V: TRBV28; size: many; DNA: TGTGCCAGCACCCGTGTGGACGAGCAGTACTTC; CDR3: CASTRVDEQYF
J: TRBJ1-1; length: 13; D: .; V: TRBV7-6; size: many; DNA: TGTGCCAGCAGCACCAACAGGAACACTGAAGCTTTCTTT; CDR3: CASSTNRNTEAFF
J: TRBJ1-1; length: 16; D: TRBD1; V: TRBV2; size: many; DNA: TGTGCCAGCAGTAAAGGACAGGGGGCTGGGAACACTGAAGCTTTCTTT; CDR3: CASSKGQGAGNTEAFF
J: TRBJ1-1; length: 16; D: TRBD1; V: TRBV7-6; size: many; DNA: TGTGCCAGCAGCTTAGGCGGGGGGACAGGCGTCGGAGAGGCTTTCTTT; CDR3: CASSLGGGTGVGEAFF
J: TRBJ2-5; length: 15; D: .; V: TRBV5-1; size: many; DNA: TGCGCCAGCAGCGAAATGACAGCTCGACAAGAGACCCAGTACTTC; CDR3: CASSEMTARQETQYF
J: TRBJ2-7; length: 12; D: .; V: TRBV4-1; size: many; DNA: TGCGCCAGCAGCCAAGAGGGGTTTGGGCAGTACTTC; CDR3: CASSQEGFGQYF
J: TRBJ1-3; length: 15; D: .; V: TRBV10-2; size: many; DNA: TGCGCCAGCAGTAAGGGCCCTTTCTCTGGAAACACCATATATTTT; CDR3: CASSKGPFSGNTIYF
J: TRBJ1-2; length: 14; D: TRBD1; V: TRBV7-9; size: many; DNA: TGTGCCAGCAGCCCGGGACAGGGGATGGGTGGCTACACCTTC; CDR3: CASSPGQGMGGYTF